The TCR beta chain under discussion was sequenced for a study of T cell responses to AZD1222 COVID-19 vaccine. Study-wide findings and caveats: Baseline seropositivity occurred in only 5 to 7 AZD1222 recipients. CD4 TCRs linked to vaccination spanned spike, dominating at 160-218 and 743-854. Donors in the cohort were predominantly white British and more often female, and clonal diversity was possibly underestimated.

Some clones are missing from TCRdb's copy, which holds only in-frame ones; the method was immunoSEQ multiplex PCR. The sample has tens of thousands of clones; under 95% are singletons. Notes on this clone: Its target is not known.

The junction had 2 bases not matched to a gene; V was cut back by 0 bases and J by 4 bases. The CDR3 sequence is 15 residues long. Germline V lookup: CDR1 KGHSH, CDR2 LQKENI. This sequence joins TRBV18 and TRBJ1-4, with 7 bases aligning to TRBD1. The starting material was peripheral blood, obtained 28 days after the second AZD1222 dose. The origin of this receptor is an adult who received the AZD1222 COVID-19 vaccine. For the CDR3, the DNA is TGTGCCAGCTCACCACCGGGACAGTATAATGAAAAACTGTTTTTT. It specifies CASSPPGQYNEKLFF.